These T cell receptor beta chains were read from a single sample in a study of blood T cell repertoires in COVID-19. Profiling relied on immunoSEQ multiplex PCR, and the TCRdb table lists in-frame clones only, not all of them. The profile covers a few hundred thousand clones, with over 75% appearing a single time and approximately 4.2% taken by the ten largest. Specimen: PBMCs or T cells enriched from blood (not recorded which). These receptors were taken from a woman aged 25 to 39 who had recovered from COVID-19. Each CDR3 is given with its conserved first and last residue. A D gene is named only where the DNA matches it firmly. Size is omitted from some rows. Given values are once, few, many or a class for expanded clones.

j_gene	v_gene	abundance	d_gene	CDR3nt	CDR3aa
TRBJ2-2	TRBV28	NA	TRBD2	TGTGCCAGCAGTTGGCCCCCACTAGCGGGTAACACCGGGGAGCTGTTTTTT	CASSWPPLAGNTGELFF
TRBJ2-7	TRBV11-2	NA	NA	TGTGCCAGCAGGACCTTGCGGGGATCCTACGAGCAGTACTTC	CASRTLRGSYEQYF
TRBJ1-2	TRBV19	NA	NA	TGTGCCAGTACCACCCCGAACGGGAGGCACTACGCTTTGGGTGGCTACACCTTC	CASTTPNGRHYALGGYTF
TRBJ2-7	TRBV28	once	TRBD2	TGTGCCAGCAGCCTGCTCACCGGGACTAGCTTCCCTAGCTCCTACGAGCAGTACTTC	CASSLLTGTSFPSSYEQYF
TRBJ2-1	TRBV12-3/TRBV12-4	NA	NA	TGTGCCAGCAGTCCAGCGGCTATTGGGCAGTTCTTC	CASSPAAIGQFF
TRBJ2-1	TRBV19	NA	NA	TGTGCCAGTAGTATTCCTGACAGCAATGAGCAGTTCTTC	CASSIPDSNEQFF
TRBJ2-1	TRBV5-1	once	NA	TGCGCCAGCAGCTTCCTCGCGGGATCCAACAATGAGCAGTTCTTC	CASSFLAGSNNEQFF
TRBJ1-2	TRBV28	NA	TRBD1	TGTGCCAGCAGGCTTAGGGACAGGGAGTTTAGCTACACCTTC	CASRLRDREFSYTF
TRBJ2-7	TRBV29-1	NA	TRBD2	TGCAGCGTTGGAACTAGCGGGTACTACGAGCAGTACTTC	CSVGTSGYYEQYF
TRBJ1-1	TRBV4-2	NA	NA	TGTGCCAGCAGCCAAGATCCTCCCAGTGTCGCGGGCACTGAAGCTTTCTTT	CASSQDPPSVAGTEAFF
TRBJ2-5	TRBV4-1	NA	TRBD2	TGCGCCAGCAGCCAAGGCGTGTCCGCCGGGGGGGAGACCCAGTACTTC	CASSQGVSAGGETQYF
TRBJ2-5	TRBV28	once	NA	TGTGCCAGCGGAGACCAGGGGATAGCGACCCAGTACTTC	CASGDQGIATQYF